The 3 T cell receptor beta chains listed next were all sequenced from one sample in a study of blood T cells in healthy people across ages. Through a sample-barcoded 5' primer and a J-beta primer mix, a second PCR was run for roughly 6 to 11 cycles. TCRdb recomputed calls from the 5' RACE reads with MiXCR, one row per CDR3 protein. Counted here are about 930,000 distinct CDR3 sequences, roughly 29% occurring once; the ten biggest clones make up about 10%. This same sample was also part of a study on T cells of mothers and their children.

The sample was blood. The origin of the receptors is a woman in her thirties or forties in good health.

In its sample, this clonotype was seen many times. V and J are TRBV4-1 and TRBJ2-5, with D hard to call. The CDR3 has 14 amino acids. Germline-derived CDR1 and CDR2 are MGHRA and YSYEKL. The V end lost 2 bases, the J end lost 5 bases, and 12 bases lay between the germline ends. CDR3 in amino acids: CASSQLELGETQYF. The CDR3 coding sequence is TGCGCCAGCAGCCAATTAGAGCTCGGGGAGACCCAGTACTTC.

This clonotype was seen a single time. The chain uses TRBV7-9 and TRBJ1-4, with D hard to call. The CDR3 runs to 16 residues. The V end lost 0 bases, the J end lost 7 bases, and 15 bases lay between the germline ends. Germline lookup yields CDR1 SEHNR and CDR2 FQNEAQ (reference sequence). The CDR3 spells CASSLASPRGGEKLFF. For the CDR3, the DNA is TGTGCCAGCAGCTTAGCCTCACCCCGGGGAGGTGAAAAACTGTTTTTT.

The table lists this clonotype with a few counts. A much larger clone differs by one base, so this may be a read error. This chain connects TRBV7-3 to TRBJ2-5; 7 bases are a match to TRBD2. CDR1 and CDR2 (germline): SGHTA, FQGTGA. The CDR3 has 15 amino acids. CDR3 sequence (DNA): TGTGCCGGCAGCTTGGGCGGGGGAGTCGGAGAGACCCAGTACTTC. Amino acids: CAGSLGGGVGETQYF. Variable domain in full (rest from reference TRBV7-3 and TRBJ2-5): GAGVSQTPSNKVTEKGKYVELRCDPISGHTALYWYRQSLGQGPEFLIYFQGTGAADDSGLPNDRFFAVRPEGSVSTLKIQRTERGDSAVYLCAGSLGGGVGETQYFGPGTRLLVL.